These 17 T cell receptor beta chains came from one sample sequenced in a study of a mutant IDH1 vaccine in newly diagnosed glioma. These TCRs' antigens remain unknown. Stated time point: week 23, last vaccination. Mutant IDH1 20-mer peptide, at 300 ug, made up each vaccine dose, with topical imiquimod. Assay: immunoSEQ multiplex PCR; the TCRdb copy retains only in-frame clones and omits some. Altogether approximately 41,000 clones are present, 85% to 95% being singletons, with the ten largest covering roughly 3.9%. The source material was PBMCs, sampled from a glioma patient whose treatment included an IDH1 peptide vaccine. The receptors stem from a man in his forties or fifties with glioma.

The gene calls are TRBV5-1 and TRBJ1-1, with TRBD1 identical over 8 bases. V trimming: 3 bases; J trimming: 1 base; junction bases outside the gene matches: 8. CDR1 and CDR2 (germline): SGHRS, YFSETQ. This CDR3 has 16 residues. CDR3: CASSSTAGQGNTEAFF. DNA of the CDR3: TGCGCCAGCAGCTCGACCGCCGGACAGGGGAACACTGAAGCTTTCTTT. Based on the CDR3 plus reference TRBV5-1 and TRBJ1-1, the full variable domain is KAGVTQTPRYLIKTRGQQVTLSCSPISGHRSVSWYQQTPGQGLQFLFEYFSETQRNKGNFPGRFSGRQFSNSRSEMNVSTLELGDSALYLCASSSTAGQGNTEAFFGQGTRLTVV.

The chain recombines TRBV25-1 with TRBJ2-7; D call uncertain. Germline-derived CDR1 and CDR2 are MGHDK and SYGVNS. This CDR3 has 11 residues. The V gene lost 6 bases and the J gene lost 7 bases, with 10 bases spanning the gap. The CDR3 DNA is TGTGCCAGCAGGGGGAATGAGGAGCAGTACTTC. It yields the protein CASRGNEEQYF.

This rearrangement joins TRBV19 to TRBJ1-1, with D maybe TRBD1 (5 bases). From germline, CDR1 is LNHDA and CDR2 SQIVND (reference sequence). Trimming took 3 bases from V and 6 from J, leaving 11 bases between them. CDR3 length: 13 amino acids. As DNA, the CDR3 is TGTGCCAGTAGTATCGGGGGGTCCCCTGAAGCTTTCTTT. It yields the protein CASSIGGSPEAFF.

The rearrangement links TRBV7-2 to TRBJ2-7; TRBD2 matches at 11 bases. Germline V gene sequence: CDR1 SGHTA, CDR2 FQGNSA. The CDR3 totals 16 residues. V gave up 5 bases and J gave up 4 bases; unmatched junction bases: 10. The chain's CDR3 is CASSTGLAAAGYEQYF. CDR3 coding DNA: TGTGCCAGCAGCACGGGACTAGCGGCCGCGGGGTACGAGCAGTACTTC.

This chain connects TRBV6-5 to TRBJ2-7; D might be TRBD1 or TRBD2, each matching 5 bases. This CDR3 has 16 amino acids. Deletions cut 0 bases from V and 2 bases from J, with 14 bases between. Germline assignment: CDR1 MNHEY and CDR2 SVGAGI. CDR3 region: CASSYSIRQGAYEQYF. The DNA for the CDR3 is TGTGCCAGCAGTTACTCGATACGGCAGGGAGCCTACGAGCAGTACTTC.

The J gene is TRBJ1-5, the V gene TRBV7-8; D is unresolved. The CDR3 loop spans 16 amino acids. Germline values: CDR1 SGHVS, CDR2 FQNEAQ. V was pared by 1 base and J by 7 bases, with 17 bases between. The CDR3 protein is CASSLGVQAFAQPQHF. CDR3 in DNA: TGTGCCAGCAGCTTAGGAGTTCAGGCGTTTGCCCAGCCCCAGCATTTT.

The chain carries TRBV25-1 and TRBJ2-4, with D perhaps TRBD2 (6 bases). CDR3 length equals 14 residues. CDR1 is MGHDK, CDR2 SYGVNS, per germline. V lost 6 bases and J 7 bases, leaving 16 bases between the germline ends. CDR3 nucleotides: TGTGCCAGCAGCGAACAGGCGGGATCGAACATTCAGTACTTC. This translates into CASSEQAGSNIQYF. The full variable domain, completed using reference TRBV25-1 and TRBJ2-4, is EADIYQTPRYLVIGTGKKITLECSQTMGHDKMYWYQQDPGMELHLIHYSYGVNSTEKGDLSSESTVSRIRTEHFPLTLESARPSHTSQYLCASSEQAGSNIQYFGAGTRLSVL.

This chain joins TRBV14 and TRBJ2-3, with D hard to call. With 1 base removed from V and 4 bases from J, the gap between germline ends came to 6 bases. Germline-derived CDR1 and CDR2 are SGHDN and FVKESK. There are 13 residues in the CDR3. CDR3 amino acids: CASSQGAADTQYF. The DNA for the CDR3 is TGTGCCAGCAGCCAAGGGGCTGCAGATACGCAGTATTTT. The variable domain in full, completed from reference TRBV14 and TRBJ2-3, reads EAGVTQFPSHSVIEKGQTVTLRCDPISGHDNLYWYRRVMGKEIKFLLHFVKESKQDESGMPNNRFLAERTGGTYSTLKVQPAELEDSGVYFCASSQGAADTQYFGPGTRLTVL.

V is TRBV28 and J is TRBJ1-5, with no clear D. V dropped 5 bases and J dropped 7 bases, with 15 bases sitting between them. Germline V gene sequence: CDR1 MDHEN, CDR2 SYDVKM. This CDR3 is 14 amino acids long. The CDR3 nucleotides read TGTGCCAGCAGTCCCCACCTAGGGAGACAGCCCCAGCATTTT. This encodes CASSPHLGRQPQHF.

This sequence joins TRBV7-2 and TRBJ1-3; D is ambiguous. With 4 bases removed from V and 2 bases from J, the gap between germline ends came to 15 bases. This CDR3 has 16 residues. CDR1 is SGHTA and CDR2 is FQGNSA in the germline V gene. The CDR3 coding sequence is TGTGCCAGCAGCTCTCAGAGACGCGCGGCTGGAAACACCATATATTTT. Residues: CASSSQRRAAGNTIYF. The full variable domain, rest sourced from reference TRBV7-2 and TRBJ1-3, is GAGVSQSPSNKVTEKGKDVELRCDPISGHTALYWYRQSLGQGLEFLIYFQGNSAPDKSGLPSDRFSAERTGGSVSTLTIQRTQQEDSAVYLCASSSQRRAAGNTIYFGEGSWLTVV.

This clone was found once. The CDR3 DNA follows: TGTGCCAGCAAGAAGGGCGGGGCCTACATTCAGTACTTC. It codes for CASKKGGAYIQYF. This sequence joins TRBV25-1 and TRBJ2-4; possible D gene TRBD2, 6 bases. Germline loops: CDR1 MGHDK, CDR2 SYGVNS. The V end was cut by 7 bases, the J end by 8 bases, with 15 bases between. This CDR3 spans 13 amino acids.

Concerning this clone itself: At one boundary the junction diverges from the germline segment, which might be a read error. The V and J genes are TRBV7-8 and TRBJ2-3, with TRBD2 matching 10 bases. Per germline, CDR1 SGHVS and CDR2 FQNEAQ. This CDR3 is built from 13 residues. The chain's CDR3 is CASSGRGEDTQYF. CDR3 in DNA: TGTGCGAGCAGCGGGAGGGGTGAAGATACGCAGTATTTT.

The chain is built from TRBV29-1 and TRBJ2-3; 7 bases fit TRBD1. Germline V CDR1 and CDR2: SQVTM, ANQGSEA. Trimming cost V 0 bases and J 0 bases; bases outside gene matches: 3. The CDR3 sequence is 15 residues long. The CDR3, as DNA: TGCAGCGTTGAAGATACACAGGGGAGCACAGATACGCAGTATTTT. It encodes CSVEDTQGSTDTQYF.

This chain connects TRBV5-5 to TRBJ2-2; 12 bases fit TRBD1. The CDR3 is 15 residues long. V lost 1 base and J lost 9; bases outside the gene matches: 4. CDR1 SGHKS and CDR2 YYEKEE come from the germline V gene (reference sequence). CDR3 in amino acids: CASSLTGTGGWELFF. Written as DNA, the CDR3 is TGTGCCAGCAGCTTGACCGGGACAGGGGGCTGGGAGCTGTTTTTT.

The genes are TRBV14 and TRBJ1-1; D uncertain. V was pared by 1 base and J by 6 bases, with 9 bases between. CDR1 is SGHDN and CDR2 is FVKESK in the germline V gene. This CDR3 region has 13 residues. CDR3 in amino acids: CASSQGGRAEAFF. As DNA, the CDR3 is TGTGCCAGCAGCCAAGGAGGGCGGGCTGAAGCTTTCTTT.

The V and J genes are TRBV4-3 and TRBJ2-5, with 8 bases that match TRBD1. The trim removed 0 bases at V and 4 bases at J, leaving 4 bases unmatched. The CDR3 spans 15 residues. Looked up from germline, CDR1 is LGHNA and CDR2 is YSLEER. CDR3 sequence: CASSQDLDRGETQYF. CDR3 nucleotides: TGCGCCAGCAGCCAAGATCTTGACAGGGGAGAGACCCAGTACTTC.

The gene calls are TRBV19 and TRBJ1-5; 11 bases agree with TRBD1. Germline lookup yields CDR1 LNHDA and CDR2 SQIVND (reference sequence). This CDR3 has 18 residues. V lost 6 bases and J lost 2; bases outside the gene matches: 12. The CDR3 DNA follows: TGTGCCAGTAGCCGAGGACAGGGGGCGCGGTTCGGCAATCAGCCCCAGCATTTT. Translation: CASSRGQGARFGNQPQHF.